This entry lists 29 T cell receptor beta chains sequenced from one sample in a study of vaccination and CD4 T cells after COVID-19. Their target antigens are unknown. Oncomine TCR Beta short-read sequencing was applied to DNA from cultured CD4+ T cells. TCRdb fed the PCR reads into MiXCR, producing one record per CDR3 protein. The table has about 16,000 distinct CDR3 sequences, roughly four fifths seen once. Treatment noted: roughly nine-day PBMC culture with coronavirus spike peptide pools or control peptides (ViraFEST assay). Sequencing used CD4+ T cells from blood, cultured in vitro, obtained after SARS-CoV-2 vaccination. All receptors come from a human donor who received a COVID-19 vaccine.

The gene calls are TRBV3-1 and TRBJ1-2, with no clear D. Germline assignment: CDR1 LGHDT and CDR2 YNNKEL (reference sequence). This CDR3 region has 14 residues. V lost 0 bases, J lost 8 bases, and 13 bases lay in between. The CDR3 DNA follows: TGTGCCAGCAGCCAAGATCGAGCCCGTCGGGGCTACACCTTC. Translation: CASSQDRARRGYTF.

V gene TRBV20-1 combines with J gene TRBJ2-2; 7 bases line up with TRBD1. V was pared by 3 bases and J by 7 bases, with 8 bases of the junction left unmatched. This CDR3 region has 14 residues. Germline lookup yields CDR1 DFQATT and CDR2 SNEGSKA (reference sequence). The CDR3 is CSASTGARYGELFF. The CDR3 DNA sequence: TGCAGTGCTAGTACAGGGGCGCGGTACGGGGAGCTGTTTTTT.

The CDR3: CAWSAGKRVTEAFF. The CDR3 coding sequence is TGTGCCTGGAGTGCAGGGAAGAGGGTTACTGAAGCTTTCTTT. V gene TRBV30 combines with J gene TRBJ1-1; maybe TRBD1 (5 bases). Trimming took 1 base from V and 5 from J, leaving 14 bases between them. The CDR3 contains 14 residues. Germline CDR1 and CDR2: GTSNPN and SVGIG (reference sequence).

This chain links TRBV10-3 with TRBJ2-5, with D perhaps TRBD1 (6 bases). Trimming pared 11 bases from V and 1 base from J, leaving 17 bases between. This CDR3 is built from 14 residues. Germline assignment: CDR1 ENHRY and CDR2 SYGVKD. The CDR3 here is CAARTGFGQETQYF. The CDR3 DNA is TGTGCCGCAAGAACAGGGTTTGGCCAAGAGACCCAGTACTTC.

The chain couples TRBV20-1 to TRBJ2-3; D ambiguous. There are 11 residues in the CDR3. Trimming left V 6 bases short and J 4 bases short, with 8 bases between. Germline values: CDR1 DFQATT, CDR2 SNEGSKA (reference sequence). The CDR3 region is CSAAHSDTQYF. The CDR3 DNA reads as TGCAGTGCCGCTCACTCAGATACGCAGTATTTT.

By proportion, this clonotype is medium-sized. The chain couples TRBV7-8 to TRBJ2-3; the D gene is possibly TRBD1 (6 bases). CDR1 and CDR2 from the germline V gene are SGHVS and FQNEAQ. The V end was cut by 1 base, the J end by 0 bases, with 11 bases between. This CDR3 contains 16 residues. This CDR3 is CASSLVQGHSTDTQYF. The CDR3 bases are TGTGCCAGCAGCTTAGTGCAGGGGCATAGCACAGATACGCAGTATTTT.

CDR3 bases: TGTGCCAGCAGTCTCTACAGGGGCGACTATGGCTACACCTTC. It translates to CASSLYRGDYGYTF. The chain links TRBV12-3 or TRBV12-4 to TRBJ1-2; TRBD1 aligns across 7 bases. CDR3 length: 14 residues. Trimming cost V 5 bases and J 3 bases; bases outside gene matches: 6.

The chain recombines TRBV2 with TRBJ1-1; no reliable D call. Germline assignment: CDR1 SNHLY and CDR2 FYNNEI. The CDR3 has 14 residues. V was clipped by 1 base and J by 1 base, with 7 bases between them. This CDR3 is CASSEDRWNTEAFF. The DNA for the CDR3 is TGTGCCAGCAGTGAAGACAGATGGAACACTGAAGCTTTCTTT.

The V gene is TRBV7-2, the J gene TRBJ2-2; 9 positions agree with TRBD1. V lost 5 bases and J lost 6; bases outside the gene matches: 7. This CDR3 comprises 15 residues. Per the germline V gene, CDR1 is SGHTA and CDR2 is FQGNSA. The CDR3 bases are TGTGCCAGCAGCCCACAGGGGGCCGGGGCCGGGGAGCTGTTTTTT. This gives the protein CASSPQGAGAGELFF.

The count of this clonotype is one. The chain carries TRBV12-2 and TRBJ2-7; no check of the table's D call, TRBD1, against the DNA was made. TRBV12-2 counts as a pseudogene. The CDR3 totals 13 residues. CDR3 DNA: TGTGCAAGTCGCTTGCAGGGGGCAGACGAGCAGTACTTC. Its protein is CASRLQGADEQYF.

This clonotype was seen a handful of times. The chain is built from TRBV7-2 and TRBJ2-3, with D tentatively TRBD1 (6 bases). Looked up from germline, CDR1 is SGHTA and CDR2 is FQGNSA. CDR3 length equals 13 residues. Trimming took off 1 base at V and 5 bases at J, with 7 bases between the two ends. For the CDR3, the DNA is TGTGCCAGCAGCTTAGTAGGGGGAGATACGCAGTATTTT. Translation: CASSLVGGDTQYF.

This clonotype has a handful of counts. V is TRBV28 and J is TRBJ2-2; 9 bases align to TRBD1. Germline V gives CDR1 MDHEN, CDR2 SYDVKM. The V segment lost 2 bases and the J segment 8 bases; nucleotides outside the gene matches: 3. This CDR3 is 14 amino acids long. The CDR3 DNA reads TGTGCCAGCAGTTTACACAGGGGGCGTGGGGAGCTGTTTTTT. Encoded protein: CASSLHRGRGELFF.

The chain combines TRBV2 with TRBJ2-5; TRBD2 might be the D (6 bases). The CDR3 extends over 13 amino acids. Per germline, CDR1 SNHLY and CDR2 FYNNEI. V lost 6 bases and J 4 bases, leaving 12 bases between the germline ends. The CDR3 DNA reads as TGTGCCAGCAGAGGGCGGGAAGGAGAGACCCAGTACTTC. Its protein product is CASRGREGETQYF.

The rearrangement joins TRBV20-1 to TRBJ1-5; the match to TRBD1 covers 7 bases. J lost 3 bases, V lost 5 bases, and 4 bases had no gene match. Germline V lookup: CDR1 DFQATT, CDR2 SNEGSKA (reference sequence). The CDR3 is made up of 13 amino acids. For the CDR3, the DNA is TGCAGTGCTCCGGGACAGTTCAATCAGCCCCAGCATTTT. Its protein is CSAPGQFNQPQHF.

V and J are TRBV15 and TRBJ2-7; 11 nucleotides align to TRBD1. Trimming cost V 5 bases and J 2 bases; bases outside gene matches: 8. Germline V CDR1 and CDR2: LNHNV, YYDKDF (reference sequence). The CDR3 covers 16 residues. CDR3 nucleotide sequence: TGTGCCACCAGCTCACCCCGGGACAGGGGGACCTACGAGCAGTACTTC. Translated: CATSSPRDRGTYEQYF.

The table lists this clonotype with a count of one. The chain employs TRBV7-9 and TRBJ1-2, with TRBD1 as a possible D gene (5 bases). CDR3 length equals 13 residues. Germline V gives CDR1 SEHNR, CDR2 FQNEAQ (reference sequence). V was cut by 1 base and J by 8 bases, with 11 bases left in between. The CDR3 protein is CASSLGIGTGYTF. CDR3 nucleotide sequence: TGTGCCAGCAGCTTAGGCATAGGGACGGGCTACACCTTC.

The chain is built from TRBV19 and TRBJ1-4, with TRBD1 identical over 8 bases. The V gene end was trimmed by 5 bases and the J gene end by 4 bases; junction bases not matched to a gene: 6. This CDR3 has 15 residues. Germline V gene data show CDR1 as LNHDA and CDR2 as SQIVND (reference sequence). The CDR3 sequence: CASSPRTGINEKLFF. The CDR3 coding sequence is TGTGCCAGTAGTCCCAGGACAGGGATTAATGAAAAACTGTTTTTT.

V and J are TRBV6-5 and TRBJ1-2; D gene unclear. Germline loops: CDR1 MNHEY, CDR2 SVGAGI. Trimming removed 0 bases at V and 4 bases at J, with 21 bases between. CDR3 length: 18 residues. CDR3 region: CASSYSALFGRTAYGYTF. The CDR3 DNA follows: TGTGCCAGCAGTTACTCGGCCCTCTTCGGTAGGACTGCCTATGGCTACACCTTC.

The chain joins TRBV19 to TRBJ1-5; TRBD1 might be the D (5 bases). Germline CDR1 reads LNHDA; CDR2 reads SQIVND (reference sequence). The CDR3 spans 15 residues. The V gene lost 3 bases and the J gene lost 3 bases, with 12 bases spanning the gap. CDR3 residues: CASSIRGRYNQPQHF. CDR3 nucleotides: TGTGCCAGTAGTATTAGGGGACGGTACAATCAGCCCCAGCATTTT.

The chain has TRBV2 and TRBJ1-5; 8 positions match TRBD1. After removal of 4 bases from V and 1 base from J, the junction contained 6 bases not matched to a gene. The CDR3 runs to 16 residues. Germline values: CDR1 SNHLY, CDR2 FYNNEI. The CDR3 DNA is TGTGCCAGCAGTGCTGACAGGACAGGGAGCAATCAGCCCCAGCATTTT. This encodes CASSADRTGSNQPQHF.

The chain employs TRBV6-1 and TRBJ1-2; D not certain. Germline V gene lookup returns CDR1 MNHNS and CDR2 SASEGT. V was cut by 5 bases and J by 3 bases, with 10 bases left in between. CDR3 size: 13 residues. The CDR3 DNA reads TGTGCCAGCAGTCTTCAAGGGCACTATGGCTACACCTTC. Residues: CASSLQGHYGYTF.

This chain links TRBV7-8 with TRBJ1-1; possible D gene TRBD1, 6 bases. The CDR3 is 16 residues long. V was clipped by 1 base and J by 2 bases, with 14 bases between them. The germline V gene encodes CDR1 SGHVS and CDR2 FQNEAQ. DNA of the CDR3: TGTGCCAGCAGCTTAGTTGGGGCAGGGGCAAACACTGAAGCTTTCTTT. Protein: CASSLVGAGANTEAFF.

This clonotype was seen only a few times. The chain combines TRBV20-1 with TRBJ2-7; possibly TRBD2 for D (6 bases). V dropped 5 bases and J dropped 9 bases, with 17 bases sitting between them. This CDR3 contains 12 residues. The germline gives CDR1 DFQATT, CDR2 SNEGSKA (reference sequence). CDR3 protein: CSAPLGSRGQYF. The CDR3 DNA reads TGCAGTGCTCCCCTCGGATCGCGGGGGCAGTACTTC.

J is TRBJ1-1 and V is TRBV24-1; unclear D gene. Trimming pared 4 bases from V and 0 bases from J, leaving 14 bases between. From germline, CDR1 is KGHDR and CDR2 SFDVKD. The length of the CDR3 is 16 residues. In nucleotides, the CDR3 is TGTGCCACCAGTGACCTGCTTGACGGATTGAACACTGAAGCTTTCTTT. It translates to CATSDLLDGLNTEAFF.

This chain joins TRBV6-2 or TRBV6-3 and TRBJ2-5; D not certain. Trimming took off 0 bases at V and 1 base at J, with 9 bases between the two ends. This CDR3 is built from 15 residues. Germline lookup yields CDR1 MNHEY and CDR2 SVGEGT. As DNA, the CDR3 is TGTGCCAGCAGTTACTCGAGATATATCCAAGAGACCCAGTACTTC. Protein sequence: CASSYSRYIQETQYF.

This clonotype is large by share. J is TRBJ1-2 and V is TRBV15; D is undetermined. CDR1 is LNHNV and CDR2 is YYDKDF in the germline V gene (reference sequence). Trimming left V 0 bases short and J 6 bases short, with 8 bases between. The CDR3 contains 13 residues. In nucleotides, the CDR3 is TGTGCCACCAGCAGAGATTTGACGGATGGCTACACCTTC. Residues: CATSRDLTDGYTF.

This clonotype was seen a few times. The J gene is TRBJ1-6, the V gene TRBV20-1, with D possibly TRBD1 on 6 matching bases. This CDR3 contains 13 residues. The ends were cut back, 6 bases at V and 6 bases at J, with 12 bases in the middle. Per the germline V gene, CDR1 is DFQATT and CDR2 is SNEGSKA (reference sequence). The CDR3 DNA is TGCAGTGCCGAGGGGACACCTAATTCACCCCTCCACTTT. It is translated as CSAEGTPNSPLHF.

This clonotype was seen only a few times. The chain is built from TRBV2 and TRBJ1-1; D gene ambiguous. Per the germline V gene, CDR1 is SNHLY and CDR2 is FYNNEI. The ends were cut back, 7 bases at V and 7 bases at J, with 16 bases in the middle. CDR3 length: 13 residues. CDR3 in DNA: TGTGCCAGCACCAACCAAAGGGCTGGTGAAGCTTTCTTT. Amino acid sequence: CASTNQRAGEAFF.

This chain links TRBV7-8 with TRBJ2-3; D not certain. The ends were cut back, 3 bases at V and 2 bases at J, with 0 bases in the middle. The CDR3 runs 11 residues. The germline V gene has CDR1 SGHVS and CDR2 FQNEAQ. DNA for the CDR3: TGTGCCAGCAGCTTCACAGATACGCAGTATTTT. Translation gives CASSFTDTQYF.